What follows are 2 T cell receptor beta chains derived from one specimen sequenced in a study of early T cells in non-severe SARS-CoV-2 infection. TCRdb re-called the 5' RACE reads through MiXCR, storing one row per CDR3 protein. The table lists about 44,000 distinct CDR3 sequences, roughly 6.2% of them singletons. Material for sequencing was whole blood. Source of these receptors: an adult who was a healthcare worker with PCR-confirmed SARS-CoV-2 infection or an uninfected control (not recorded which).

This clonotype was seen at least ten times. The chain couples TRBV20-1 to TRBJ1-1; D is unclear. The V gene's germline CDR1 is DFQATT and CDR2 SNEGSKA (reference sequence). The CDR3 length is 11 residues. V lost 6 bases and J lost 8, with 13 bases in between. The CDR3 DNA reads TGCAGTGCCAGTGGACCGACCGAAGCTTTCTTT. It encodes CSASGPTEAFF.

Comment on this clonotype: Given a much more abundant clone one base away, this may be a read error. This chain joins TRBV12-3 or TRBV12-4 and TRBJ2-5, with D maybe TRBD2 (5 bases). The CDR3 totals 15 residues. The CDR3: CVSRSLGLNQETQYF. CDR3 DNA: TGTGTCAGCAGATCCCTTGGACTGAACCAAGAGACCCAGTACTTC.